The sample holds many counts of the clone carrying this T cell receptor beta chain. Its antigen is as yet unknown. These data originate in a study of T cells in Graves' hyperthyroidism and ophthalmopathy. General study findings and limits: Most expanded thyroid clonotypes above 0.001 recurred in blood. Stable hyperthyroidism was told apart from ophthalmopathy by a model built on 13 V-J features.

Uncontrolled infection, other autoimmune disease, pregnancy or lactation barred patients from enrollment. Blood was sampled at initial diagnosis of hyperthyroidism, prior to onset of any ophthalmopathy symptoms. CDR3 size: 15 residues. Per germline, CDR1 PRHDT and CDR2 FYEKMQ (reference sequence). V shed 5 bases and J shed 2 bases, with 14 bases lying between them. There were TCR beta CDR3 regions amplified from RNA transcripts. HTBI primers were the set used in a first-round RT-PCR of the TCR CDR3. TCRdb ran MiXCR on the multiplex PCR reads and lists one entry per CDR3 protein. The data show around 250,000 distinct CDR3 sequences, approximately 15% seen once.

The material sequenced was blood. The chain uses TRBV13 and TRBJ2-3, with TRBD1 as a possible D gene (6 bases). This sequence originates from a woman between 40 and 50 years old with Graves' hyperthyroidism that later progressed to Graves' ophthalmopathy. Written as DNA, the CDR3 is TGTGCCAGCAGCCCCATGACAGGAGTCACAGATACGCAGTATTTT. Translated, it gives CASSPMTGVTDTQYF.